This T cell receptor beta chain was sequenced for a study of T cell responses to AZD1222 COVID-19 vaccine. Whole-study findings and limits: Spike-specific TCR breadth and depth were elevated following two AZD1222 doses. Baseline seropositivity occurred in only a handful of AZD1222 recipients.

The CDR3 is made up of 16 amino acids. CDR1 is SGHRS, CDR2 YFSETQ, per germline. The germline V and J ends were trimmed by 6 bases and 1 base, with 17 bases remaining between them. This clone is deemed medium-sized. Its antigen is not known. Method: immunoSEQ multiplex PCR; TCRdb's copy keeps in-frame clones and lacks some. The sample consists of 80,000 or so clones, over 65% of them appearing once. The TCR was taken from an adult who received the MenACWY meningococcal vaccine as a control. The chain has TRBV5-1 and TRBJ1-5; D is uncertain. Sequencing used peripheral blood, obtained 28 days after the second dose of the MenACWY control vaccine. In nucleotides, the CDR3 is TGCGCCAGCACCCAGAGAGGGCTCCTGAGCAATCAGCCCCAGCATTTT. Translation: CASTQRGLLSNQPQHF.